This T cell receptor beta chain was recovered during a study of T cells after yellow fever vaccination. Germline CDR1 LGHDT, CDR2 YNNKEL (reference sequence). The CDR3 length is 15 residues. V dropped 11 bases and J dropped 10 bases, with 24 bases sitting between them. One entry per CDR3 protein results from TCRdb running MiXCR on the 5' RACE reads. The sample records 320,000 or so distinct CDR3 sequences, roughly 8.3% being singletons. The receptor comes from a man aged 18 to 29 who received the YFV17D yellow fever vaccine. The chain joins TRBV3-1 to TRBJ1-6, with unresolved D. Sample: PBMCs, taken more than 40 days after the first yellow fever vaccination. The CDR3 spells CACCQARSAGSPLHF. The CDR3 region has the DNA TGTGCCTGCTGCCAAGCCCGAAGTGCCGGATCACCCCTCCACTTT.